What follows are 12 T cell receptor beta chains derived from one specimen sequenced in a study of blood T cell repertoires in COVID-19. Profiling relied on immunoSEQ multiplex PCR, and the TCRdb table lists in-frame clones only, not all of them. The sample contains 68,000 or so clones, approximately 90% of which appear only once. The sample was peripheral blood. The receptors stem from a man aged 45-60 years with acute or convalescent COVID-19.

The chain uses TRBV7-2 and TRBJ1-1; the match to TRBD1 covers 9 bases. The J segment lost 4 bases and the V segment lost 5 bases, leaving 5 bases of the junction unmatched. From germline, CDR1 is SGHTA and CDR2 FQGNSA. This CDR3 is 14 amino acids long. Written as DNA, the CDR3 is TGTGCCAGCAGCCTCGACAGGGGGGGCACTGAAGCTTTCTTT. It is translated as CASSLDRGGTEAFF.

The chain employs TRBV3-1 (or the pseudogene TRBV3-2) and TRBJ2-2; 14 bases match TRBD2. The V gene's germline CDR1 is LGHDT and CDR2 YNNKEL (reference sequence). Unmatched junction bases numbered 4, after V lost 4 bases and J lost 0 bases. The CDR3 length is 18 residues. As DNA, the CDR3 is TGTGCCAGCAGCCTCGGACTAGCGGGAGGAACGAACACCGGGGAGCTGTTTTTT. This encodes CASSLGLAGGTNTGELFF.

The chain carries TRBV30 and TRBJ2-7, with a weak D call TRBD2 (6 bases). Trimming took 2 bases from V and 1 from J, leaving 21 bases between them. This CDR3 contains 17 residues. CDR1 is GTSNPN and CDR2 is SVGIG in the germline V gene (reference sequence). The CDR3 loop is CAWSPPGGSLKSYEQYV. CDR3 sequence (DNA): TGTGCCTGGAGTCCTCCCGGGGGTAGCCTTAAATCCTACGAGCAGTACGTC.

The chain combines TRBV19 with TRBJ1-3, with TRBD1 identical over 7 bases. CDR1 and CDR2 from the germline V gene are LNHDA and SQIVND (reference sequence). With V trimmed by 3 bases and J by 0 bases, 2 bases remained unmatched. The CDR3 is made up of 15 amino acids. In DNA form, the CDR3 reads TGTGCCAGTAGTATCGGACAGGACTCTGGAAACACCATATATTTT. Encoded protein: CASSIGQDSGNTIYF.

The CDR3 DNA is TGTGCCAGCAGCTTGGGGACAATAAAGCTCCGAGAAGCTTTCTTT. This encodes CASSLGTIKLREAFF. The chain uses TRBV5-4 and TRBJ1-1, with a tentative D call TRBD1 (5 bases). The germline V gene encodes CDR1 SGHNT and CDR2 YYREEE (reference sequence). This CDR3 has 15 amino acids. Trimming left V 0 bases short and J 8 bases short, with 17 bases between.

The chain combines TRBV14 with TRBJ1-3; 9 bases line up with TRBD1. CDR3 length: 17 amino acids. V lost 6 bases and J lost 0; bases outside the gene matches: 9. The germline gives CDR1 SGHDN, CDR2 FVKESK. The CDR3 is CASSRWDRAFSGNTIYF. The DNA of the CDR3 is TGTGCCAGCAGTCGGTGGGACAGGGCGTTCTCTGGAAACACCATATATTTT. Variable domain in full (rest from reference TRBV14 and TRBJ1-3): EAGVTQFPSHSVIEKGQTVTLRCDPISGHDNLYWYRRVMGKEIKFLLHFVKESKQDESGMPNNRFLAERTGGTYSTLKVQPAELEDSGVYFCASSRWDRAFSGNTIYFGEGSWLTVV.

This chain uses TRBV30 with TRBJ2-5; the D is unclear. The germline gives CDR1 GTSNPN, CDR2 SVGIG (reference sequence). CDR3 length: 11 amino acids. V gave up 4 bases and J gave up 2 bases, with 5 bases separating them. CDR3 loop: CAWTVQETQYF. The CDR3 DNA reads as TGTGCCTGGACGGTTCAAGAGACCCAGTACTTC.

The chain uses TRBV25-1 and TRBJ2-1; TRBD1 aligns across 10 bases. This CDR3 has 14 residues. The germline V gene encodes CDR1 MGHDK and CDR2 SYGVNS. The trim removed 3 bases at V and 5 bases at J, leaving 1 base unmatched. The CDR3 loop reads CASSDGTGDNEQFF. The CDR3 DNA follows: TGTGCCAGCAGTGACGGGACAGGGGACAATGAGCAGTTCTTC.

This clone appeared once. The J gene is TRBJ2-7, the V gene TRBV5-7, with D perhaps matching TRBD1 (7 bases). TRBV5-7 is given ORF status, its function remaining uncertain. The CDR3 has 14 residues. The V end lost 3 bases, the J end lost 4 bases, and 14 bases lay between the germline ends. In DNA, the CDR3 is TGTGCCAGCAGCTCTGAGGAGGGGGCATACGAGCAGTACGTC. Its translation is CASSSEEGAYEQYV.

In its sample, this clone was seen a few times. CDR3 in amino acids: CASSMGQGSEKLFF. In DNA form, the CDR3 reads TGTGCCAGTAGTATGGGTCAGGGGAGTGAAAAACTGTTTTTT. The J gene is TRBJ1-4, the V gene TRBV19; TRBD1 might be the D (6 bases). Germline values: CDR1 LNHDA, CDR2 SQIVND (reference sequence). CDR3 size: 14 residues. The V end lost 3 bases, the J end lost 7 bases, and 12 bases lay between the germline ends.

The gene calls are TRBV2 and TRBJ1-2; no definite D call. CDR3 size: 13 residues. From germline, CDR1 is SNHLY and CDR2 FYNNEI. V was clipped by 4 bases and J by 2 bases, with 8 bases between them. CDR3 sequence reads: CASSGQANYGYTF. For the CDR3, the DNA is TGTGCCAGCAGTGGACAAGCAAACTATGGCTACACCTTC. Together with reference TRBV2 and TRBJ1-2, the CDR3 gives the full variable domain: EPEVTQTPSHQVTQMGQEVILRCVPISNHLYFYWYRQILGQKVEFLVSFYNNEISEKSEIFDDQFSVERPDGSNFTLKIRSTKLEDSAMYFCASSGQANYGYTFGSGTRLTVV.

This clone was recorded once. The gene calls are TRBV28 and TRBJ2-1, with a tentative D call TRBD2 (6 bases). The V gene's germline CDR1 is MDHEN and CDR2 SYDVKM. This CDR3 spans 14 amino acids. With 4 bases removed from V and 3 bases from J, the gap between germline ends came to 10 bases. The CDR3 bases are TGTGCCAGCAGTTCGAATAGCGGCTACAATGAGCAGTTCTTC. Translation: CASSSNSGYNEQFF.